A selection of T cell receptor beta chains follows, all from one sample in a study of shared clonotypes between healthy human individuals. TCRdb keeps only in-frame clones here, not all; method: immunoSEQ multiplex PCR. The profile covers more than 1 million clones, with around 78% appearing a single time and about 0.52% taken by the ten largest. The sample consisted of memory CD4+ T cells from PBMCs. Receptor source: a man aged 18 to 30 in good health. Some clones in this sample may be carry-over from other donors' samples. CDR3s include the opening cysteine and the closing phenylalanine or tryptophan. A D gene is named only where the DNA matches it firmly. The size field is filled for only some rows; it gives once, few, many or a size class.

. | TRBD1 | TRBJ1-1 | TRBV5-5 | CASSFLGQGQNTEAFF | TGTGCCAGCAGCTTCCTCGGACAGGGTCAGAACACTGAAGCTTTCTTT
. | TRBD2 | TRBJ2-7 | TRBV28 | CASSPGGAGLSYEQYF | TGTGCCAGCAGTCCGGGGGGAGCGGGACTCTCCTACGAGCAGTACTTC
. | TRBD2 | TRBJ2-1 | TRBV15 | CATSSYGTSGSNEQFF | TGTGCCACCAGCAGTTACGGGACTAGCGGGAGCAATGAGCAGTTCTTC
. | TRBD2 | TRBJ2-1 | TRBV11-3 | CASSLGASGYNEQFF | TGTGCCAGCAGCTTAGGGGCTAGCGGGTACAATGAGCAGTTCTTC
. | TRBD2 | TRBJ2-3 | TRBV4-3 | CASSQKVSSGGSTDTQYF | TGCGCCAGCAGCCAAAAGGTGTCTAGCGGAGGAAGCACAGATACGCAGTATTTT
. | . | TRBJ1-2 | TRBV4-2 | CASSQAFSYGYTF | TGTGCCAGCAGCCAAGCATTCTCTTATGGCTACACCTTC
. | TRBD1 | TRBJ1-1 | TRBV7-3 | CASSLIGGLTEAFF | TGTGCCAGCAGCTTAATAGGGGGCCTCACTGAAGCTTTCTTT
. | . | TRBJ2-5 | TRBV5-1 | CASSLRAPGGETQYF | TGCGCCAGCAGCTTGCGTGCCCCAGGGGGGGAGACCCAGTACTTC
. | TRBD2 | TRBJ2-7 | TRBV5-4 | CASSNGGAGEGYEQYF | TGTGCCAGCAGCAATGGCGGGGCGGGAGAGGGGTACGAGCAGTACTTC
. | TRBD2 | TRBJ2-1 | TRBV19 | CASSTGLAGGGNEQFF | TGTGCCAGTAGTACGGGACTAGCGGGAGGTGGCAATGAGCAGTTCTTC
many | . | TRBJ1-4 | TRBV28 | CASSLFEWGGGEKLFF | TGTGCCAGCAGTTTATTTGAATGGGGAGGTGGTGAAAAACTGTTTTTT
. | . | TRBJ1-2 | TRBV7-2 | CASSQSRGANYGYTF | TGTGCCAGCAGCCAAAGTCGGGGGGCTAACTATGGCTACACCTTC
. | . | TRBJ1-3 | TRBV5-8 | CASSQEWYSGNTIYF | TGTGCCAGCAGCCAAGAATGGTACTCTGGAAACACCATATATTTT
. | . | TRBJ1-1 | TRBV10-3 | CAISNGNTEAFF | TGTGCCATCTCCAACGGGAACACCGAAGCTTTCTTT
. | TRBD2 | TRBJ2-3 | TRBV28 | CASSFVMKTSGTDTQYF | TGTGCCAGCAGTTTTGTCATGAAGACTAGCGGCACAGATACGCAGTATTTT
. | . | TRBJ2-2 | TRBV28 | CASRGLNTGELFF | TGTGCCAGCCGAGGGCTTAACACCGGGGAGCTGTTTTTT
. | . | TRBJ1-2 | TRBV18 | CASSPIGDNPPRYTF | TGTGCCAGCTCACCTATTGGGGACAATCCCCCTCGCTACACCTTC
once | . | TRBJ2-2 | TRBV11-3 | CASSSGTGTGELFF | TGTGCCAGCAGCTCTGGGACGGGCACCGGGGAGCTGTTTTTT
. | . | TRBJ1-5 | TRBV28 | CASSSFNQPQHF | TGTGCCAGCAGTTCCTTCAATCAGCCCCAGCATTTT
. | . | TRBJ1-2 | TRBV6-6 | CASSYSGGADGYTF | TGTGCCAGCAGTTACTCGGGGGGGGCGGATGGCTACACCTTC
. | . | TRBJ2-7 | TRBV18 | CASSPLREQYF | TGTGCCAGCTCACCCTTGCGCGAGCAGTACTTC
. | . | TRBJ2-3 | TRBV11-3 | CASSHYAETSTDTQYF | TGTGCCAGCAGCCATTATGCCGAGACTAGCACAGATACGCAGTATTTT
. | TRBD2 | TRBJ2-1 | TRBV11-2 | CASRMAGGRYNEQFF | TGTGCCAGCAGAATGGCGGGAGGGCGTTACAATGAGCAGTTCTTC
. | . | TRBJ1-1 | TRBV10-1 | CASSEFRAKGGEAFF | TGCGCCAGCAGTGAATTCCGGGCGAAGGGGGGTGAAGCTTTCTTT
. | . | TRBJ2-2 | TRBV5-1 | CASSLDGELFF | TGCGCCAGCAGCTTGGACGGGGAGCTGTTTTTT
. | . | TRBJ1-5 | TRBV9 | CASSVGLFSNQPQHF | TGTGCCAGCAGCGTAGGGCTCTTTAGCAATCAGCCCCAGCATTTT
. | . | TRBJ2-1 | TRBV7-3 | CASSLNPRNEQFF | TGTGCCAGCAGCTTAAACCCCAGGAATGAGCAGTTCTTC
. | . | TRBJ2-7 | TRBV5-5 | CASSPLTRTDEQYF | TGTGCCAGCAGCCCTCTGACTCGGACGGACGAGCAGTACTTC
. | . | TRBJ2-7 | TRBV7-8 | CASSLVGGSGSYEQYF | TGTGCCAGCAGCTTAGTGGGAGGTTCAGGGTCCTACGAGCAGTACTTC
. | TRBD2 | TRBJ2-1 | TRBV5-1 | CASSAIAGGVREQFF | TGCGCCAGCAGCGCCATAGCGGGAGGAGTAAGGGAGCAGTTCTTC
. | . | TRBJ2-7 | TRBV9 | CASSVPNLDRPYEQYF | TGTGCCAGCAGCGTACCAAACTTAGACCGGCCCTACGAGCAGTACTTC
. | . | TRBJ2-1 | TRBV28 | CASSTDGPAHYNEQFF | TGTGCCAGCAGCACTGACGGACCAGCACATTACAATGAGCAGTTCTTC
. | . | TRBJ1-1 | TRBV5-1 | CASSLERGTEAFF | TGCGCCAGCAGCTTGGAGCGCGGCACTGAAGCTTTCTTT
. | TRBD1 | TRBJ2-7 | TRBV10-1 | CASRDRDRGVYEQYF | TGCGCCAGCAGGGACCGGGACAGGGGGGTCTACGAGCAGTACTTC
. | TRBD1 | TRBJ2-6 | TRBV2 | CASTTLPGQGLGGANVLTF | TGTGCCAGCACTACACTTCCGGGACAGGGGTTAGGTGGGGCCAACGTCCTGACTTTC
. | . | TRBJ1-5 | TRBV6-5 | CASSYSRSSHQPQHF | TGTGCCAGCAGTTACTCGCGCTCCAGCCATCAGCCCCAGCATTTT
. | TRBD1 | TRBJ2-3 | TRBV9 | CASSPREGAITDTQYF | TGTGCCAGCAGCCCCCGCGAGGGGGCAATCACAGATACGCAGTATTTT
. | TRBD1 | TRBJ2-3 | TRBV29-1 | CSTRRAGGPDTQYF | TGCAGCACACGGCGGGCAGGGGGCCCAGATACGCAGTATTTT
. | . | TRBJ1-5 | TRBV5-1 | CASSLEGHQPQHF | TGCGCCAGCAGCTTGGAGGGACATCAGCCCCAGCATTTT
. | TRBD1 | TRBJ2-6 | TRBV30 | CAWATGSGANVLTF | TGTGCCTGGGCGACAGGGTCTGGGGCCAACGTCCTGACTTTC